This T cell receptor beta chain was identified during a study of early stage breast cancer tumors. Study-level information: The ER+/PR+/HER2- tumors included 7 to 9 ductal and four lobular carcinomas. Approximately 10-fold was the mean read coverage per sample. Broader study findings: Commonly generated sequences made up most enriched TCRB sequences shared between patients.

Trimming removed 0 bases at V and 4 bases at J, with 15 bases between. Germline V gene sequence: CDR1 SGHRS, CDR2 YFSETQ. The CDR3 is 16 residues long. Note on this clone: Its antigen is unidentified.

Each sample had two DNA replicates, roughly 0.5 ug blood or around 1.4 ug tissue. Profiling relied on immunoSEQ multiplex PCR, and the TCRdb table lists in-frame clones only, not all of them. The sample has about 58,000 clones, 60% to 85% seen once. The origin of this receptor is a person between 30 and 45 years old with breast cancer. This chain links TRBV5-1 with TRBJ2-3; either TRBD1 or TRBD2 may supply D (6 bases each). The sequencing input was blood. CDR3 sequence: CASSLGLASGADTQYF. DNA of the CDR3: TGCGCCAGCAGCTTGGGCCTAGCGTCAGGGGCAGATACGCAGTATTTT.